This entry describes one T cell receptor beta chain. Libraries were prepared by immunoSEQ multiplex PCR; TCRdb keeps only in-frame clonotypes and omits some of them. This table holds around 140,000 clones, roughly 93% found once. Per germline, CDR1 LNHDA and CDR2 SQIVND (reference sequence). Between the trimmed V and J ends, which lost 5 bases and 0 bases, there was a span of 8 bases. The CDR3 totals 14 residues. This specimen belongs to a study of control samples from healthy donors and cancer patients. The material sequenced was blood. The chain recombines TRBV19 with TRBJ2-1; D is unresolved. The sequence came from a man between 18 and 29 years old in good health. The CDR3 DNA reads TGTGCCAGTAGTGGATCCCCCTCCTACAATGAGCAGTTCTTC. Translating gives CASSGSPSYNEQFF.